Presented here are 18 T cell receptor beta chains from one specimen sequenced in a study of T cells in localized non-small cell lung cancer. Measured with immunoSEQ multiplex PCR; TCRdb has only the in-frame clones, and not every one. The data contain around 83,000 clones, around three quarters of them singletons. Sequenced material: PBMCs, taken before any cancer treatment. These receptors were obtained from a man aged 40 to 75 with stage II squamous cell lung carcinoma.

The sample holds a few counts of this clone. The chain couples TRBV5-1 to TRBJ2-5; D could derive from TRBD1 or TRBD2 (5 bases each). Per the germline V gene, CDR1 is SGHRS and CDR2 is YFSETQ. Trimming took off 7 bases at V and 4 bases at J, with 17 bases between the two ends. This CDR3 is built from 14 residues. CDR3 nucleotides: TGCGCCAGCGGTGGGACCCCCAACCCAGAGACCCAGTACTTC. It codes for CASGGTPNPETQYF.

The CDR3 bases are TGTGCCAGCAGCCAGGAGACGACTAGCGGGAGTGGAAGCGAGCAGTACTTC. Protein sequence: CASSQETTSGSGSEQYF. The chain is built from TRBV4-2 and TRBJ2-7; TRBD2 matches at 12 bases. Trimming at V came to 3 bases and at J to 6 bases, leaving 12 bases not matched to a gene. Germline CDR1 LGHNA, CDR2 YNFKEQ. The CDR3 is made up of 17 amino acids.

This clone was counted a single time. The chain has TRBV15 and TRBJ1-3, with a weak D call TRBD1 (6 bases). The CDR3 is 18 residues long. Germline V gene sequence: CDR1 LNHNV, CDR2 YYDKDF (reference sequence). V shed 1 base and J shed 1 base, with 17 bases lying between them. In DNA, the CDR3 is TGTGCCACCAGCAGAGTGACGGCAGGGGCCAAATCTGGAAACACCATATATTTT. It yields the protein CATSRVTAGAKSGNTIYF.

A single count supports this clone. The chain uses TRBV10-3 and TRBJ1-2; D is ambiguous. V was shortened by 3 bases and J by 8 bases, with 10 bases between the two germline ends. The CDR3 is 12 amino acids. Germline CDR1 and CDR2: ENHRY and SYGVKD. This CDR3 is CAISDTGFGYTF. The CDR3 DNA is TGTGCCATCAGTGATACGGGTTTCGGCTACACCTTC.

The chain joins TRBV6-5 to TRBJ2-7; TRBD1 matches at 8 bases. Germline CDR1 and CDR2: MNHEY and SVGAGI. The CDR3 is 13 amino acids. With V trimmed by 8 bases and J by 2 bases, 5 bases remained unmatched. The CDR3 loop is CASGQGAAYEQYF. The CDR3 DNA reads as TGTGCCAGCGGCCAGGGGGCTGCCTACGAGCAGTACTTC.

V gene TRBV19 combines with J gene TRBJ2-5, with TRBD2 matching 14 bases. The CDR3 has 15 residues. Germline loops: CDR1 LNHDA, CDR2 SQIVND (reference sequence). The J segment lost 3 bases and the V segment lost 6 bases, leaving 3 bases of the junction unmatched. The CDR3 nucleotides are TGTGCCAGTAGGACTAGCGGGAGGGTAGAAGAGACCCAGTACTTC. Translation gives CASRTSGRVEETQYF.

This clone was found a few times. The J gene is TRBJ2-2, the V gene TRBV11-3; 8 bases match TRBD2. This CDR3 spans 15 amino acids. The trim removed 1 base at V and 8 bases at J, leaving 6 bases unmatched. Germline V CDR1 and CDR2: SGHNT, YENEEA. This chain's CDR3 is CASSLGGLAAGELFF. The DNA for the CDR3 is TGTGCCAGCAGCTTAGGAGGACTAGCAGCTGGGGAGCTGTTTTTT.

This chain connects TRBV6-5 to TRBJ1-5; 9 bases map to TRBD1. V dropped 6 bases and J dropped 4; count of bases not matched to a gene: 4. Germline V gene sequence: CDR1 MNHEY, CDR2 SVGAGI. The CDR3 has 14 residues. This CDR3 is CASSAGTGNQPQHF. Written as DNA, the CDR3 is TGTGCCAGCAGCGCGGGGACAGGGAATCAGCCCCAGCATTTT.

The chain combines TRBV11-3 with TRBJ2-7, with D perhaps TRBD1 or TRBD2 (6 bases each). Trimming shortened V by 3 bases and J by 3 bases, and 18 bases separated the two germline ends. This CDR3 region has 16 residues. CDR1 is SGHNT, CDR2 YENEEA, per germline. The CDR3 reads CASSFCLGGAFYEQYF. CDR3 nucleotides: TGTGCCAGCAGCTTTTGTTTGGGGGGCGCCTTCTACGAGCAGTACTTC.

The chain employs TRBV29-1 and TRBJ1-2; D gene ambiguous. Trimming removed 1 base from V and 8 bases from J, with 11 bases in between. The germline gives CDR1 SQVTM, CDR2 ANQGSEA. The CDR3 covers 12 residues. The CDR3 spells CSVEGQVLGYTF. CDR3 DNA sequence: TGCAGCGTTGAAGGTCAAGTATTAGGCTACACCTTC.

This clone was seen a few times. The genes are TRBV4-1 and TRBJ2-3, with TRBD2 identical over 7 bases. V was clipped by 4 bases and J by 2 bases; unmatched bases: 6. This CDR3 has 15 residues. CDR1 and CDR2 (germline): MGHRA, YSYEKL. CDR3 loop: CASSREGRVTDTQYF. CDR3 nucleotides: TGCGCCAGCAGCCGGGAGGGGAGGGTCACAGATACGCAGTATTTT.

This chain joins TRBV10-3 and TRBJ1-4, with D tentatively TRBD1 (6 bases). Trimming stripped 3 bases from V and 6 bases from J, with 11 bases between. The V gene's germline CDR1 is ENHRY and CDR2 SYGVKD. The CDR3 runs to 14 residues. Here the CDR3 DNA reads TGTGCCATCAGTGACTCAGGGGCGGATGAAAAACTGTTTTTT. This gives the protein CAISDSGADEKLFF.

The rearrangement uses TRBV7-9 and TRBJ2-7; the D gene is possibly TRBD2 (5 bases). The germline V and J ends were trimmed by 4 bases and 3 bases, with 7 bases remaining between them. The germline CDR1 and CDR2 sequences are SEHNR and FQNEAQ (reference sequence). This CDR3 has 12 residues. The CDR3: CASSSGFYEQYF. The DNA of the CDR3 is TGTGCCAGCAGCTCGGGATTCTACGAGCAGTACTTC.

Of note for this clone: This sample includes further DNA sequences coding for the same CDR3. This sequence joins TRBV2 and TRBJ1-3; 8 bases line up with TRBD1. CDR1 and CDR2 (germline): SNHLY, FYNNEI. V was clipped by 1 base and J by 0 bases; unmatched bases: 2. The CDR3 runs 16 residues. The CDR3 nucleotides read TGTGCCAGCAGTGAAGGGACAGGGAACTCTGGAAACACCATATATTTT. It is translated as CASSEGTGNSGNTIYF.

The gene calls are TRBV11-2 and TRBJ2-3, with D unclear. The ends were cut back, 5 bases at V and 0 bases at J, with 15 bases in the middle. Germline lookup yields CDR1 SGHAT and CDR2 FQNNGV. The CDR3 is made up of 16 amino acids. CDR3 in amino acids: CASSERSDPSTDTQYF. DNA for the CDR3: TGTGCCAGCAGCGAGCGATCAGATCCTAGCACAGATACGCAGTATTTT. Using reference TRBV11-2 and TRBJ2-3 for the parts outside the CDR3, the full variable domain is EAGVAQSPRYKIIEKRQSVAFWCNPISGHATLYWYQQILGQGPKLLIQFQNNGVVDDSQLPKDRFSAERLKGVDSTLKIQPAKLEDSAVYLCASSERSDPSTDTQYFGPGTRLTVL.

The DNA of the CDR3 is TGTGCCAGCAGCGGCCTAGCGCGAGAGGAGACCCAGTACTTC. It codes for CASSGLAREETQYF. The chain joins TRBV9 to TRBJ2-5, with D possibly TRBD2 on 6 matching bases. Germline V gene lookup returns CDR1 SGDLS and CDR2 YYNGEE. Trimming cost V 3 bases and J 5 bases, with 14 bases left between them. The CDR3 is 14 residues long.

V and J are TRBV4-3 and TRBJ2-7; possibly TRBD1 for D (6 bases). Deletions cut 1 base from V and 3 bases from J, with 10 bases between. The germline V gene has CDR1 LGHNA and CDR2 YSLEER. CDR3 length equals 14 residues. CDR3 amino acids: CASSQGLGGYEQYF. The CDR3 DNA is TGCGCCAGCAGCCAAGGGCTAGGGGGCTACGAGCAGTACTTC.

The chain employs TRBV2 and TRBJ1-5; D unresolved. CDR1 and CDR2 from the germline V gene are SNHLY and FYNNEI. This CDR3 is built from 13 residues. The germline V and J ends were trimmed by 3 bases and 4 bases, with 7 bases remaining between them. CDR3 in DNA: TGTGCCAGCAGTGAGGAGAGAAATCAGCCCCAGCATTTT. Protein: CASSEERNQPQHF.